This is a list of T cell receptor beta chains from one sample in a study of cytomegalovirus exposure and HLA in healthy donors. Method: immunoSEQ multiplex PCR; TCRdb's copy keeps in-frame clones and lacks some. The sample lists around 88,000 clones, 78% occurring once. The sequencing input was PBMCs. Every receptor here comes from a woman aged 40-49 years in good health and CMV-seropositive. The conserved cysteine and the conserved F or W are not part of the CDR3 here.

CDR3: ASSLSRGYNQPQH
V: TRBV27
length: 13

CDR3: ASRVWTGGLNTGELF
V: TRBV10-2
length: 15

CDR3: ASTPAGELYNEQF
V: TRBV6-5
length: 13

CDR3: ASSPASGRLLDTQY
V: TRBV5-1
length: 14

CDR3: ASSSLGAHYEQF
V: TRBV11-2
length: 12

CDR3: AWSVSRVDTGELF
V: TRBV30
length: 13

CDR3: ASSDRNSNQPQH
V: TRBV2
length: 12

CDR3: ASRWAGDQPQH
V: TRBV6-4
length: 11

CDR3: ASSSGQVNIQY
V: TRBV5-4
length: 11

CDR3: ASSRAGVWGVADTQY
V: TRBV5-6
length: 15

CDR3: ASSSSGHGTPYEQY
V: TRBV5-5
length: 14

CDR3: ASSLWGAGDLYEQY
V: TRBV5-1
length: 14

CDR3: ASSPPTGSSYNEQF
V: TRBV5-6
length: 14

CDR3: ASSWGDRGSSYEQY
V: TRBV5-1
length: 14

CDR3: ASSEGKTSSGTDTQY
V: TRBV6-1
length: 15

CDR3: ASSLGANNEQF
V: TRBV6-5
length: 11

CDR3: ATSLSGVSYNEQF
V: TRBV10-3
length: 13

CDR3: ASGAGVGDTQY
V: TRBV6-1
length: 11

CDR3: ASSGPGQHNEKLF
V: TRBV2
length: 13

CDR3: ARSLVLAAPPEEDTQY
V: TRBV7-5
length: 16

CDR3: SVIPAGASTDTQY
V: TRBV29-1
length: 13

CDR3: ASSLGAGVETQY
V: TRBV28
length: 12

CDR3: ASSDSTSNEQF
V: TRBV6-4
length: 11

CDR3: ASSESQGGQETQY
V: TRBV18
length: 13

CDR3: ASSLVGTGAYEQY
V: TRBV7-6
length: 13

CDR3: ASRTEGPRQF
V: TRBV6-5
length: 10

CDR3: ASSPGTRREQF
V: TRBV11-3
length: 11

CDR3: ASSEGTGGIYEQY
V: TRBV6-4
length: 13

CDR3: ASTPRPGQFDTQY
V: TRBV5-4
length: 13

CDR3: ASSFAGEETQY
V: TRBV7-9
length: 11

CDR3: AINRVAGGTQY
V: TRBV6-1
length: 11

CDR3: ASSLSTDTQY
V: TRBV6-6
length: 10

CDR3: ASSPSTGELF
V: TRBV6-6
length: 10

CDR3: ASSSSGTGFEQY
V: TRBV5-5
length: 12

CDR3: ASSLVAGAGDTQY
V: TRBV7-9
length: 13

CDR3: ASSPGQPYSNQPQH
V: TRBV25-1
length: 14

CDR3: AWSVRASSYEQY
V: TRBV30
length: 12

CDR3: ASSVFFVGLAGEGTGELF
V: TRBV6-1
length: 18

CDR3: ATSQSRNTEAF
V: TRBV15
length: 11

CDR3: ASSEETGGIQTQY
V: TRBV6-1
length: 13

CDR3: ASSTSLTANGYT
V: TRBV9
length: 12

CDR3: ASSQDFVQPSNYGYT
V: TRBV4-1
length: 15

CDR3: ASSAGSSYEQY
V: TRBV9
length: 11

CDR3: ASSETSGSSYEQY
V: TRBV25-1
length: 13

CDR3: ASNFRVGNEQY
V: TRBV7-2
length: 11

CDR3: ASSPPPGVRVEQF
V: TRBV18
length: 13

CDR3: ASSLGTSGRNEQF
V: TRBV18
length: 13

CDR3: ASSPRGLAGVYNEQF
V: TRBV7-6
length: 15

CDR3: ASSLRGQGGYEQY
V: TRBV5-1
length: 13

CDR3: ASSSFYEQY
V: TRBV7-9
length: 9

CDR3: ASSPATSGRVKDTQY
V: TRBV9
length: 15

CDR3: ASSPKTIFWTSAPNSYNEQF
V: TRBV27
length: 20

CDR3: ASSDMDREGYEQY
V: TRBV7-9
length: 13

CDR3: ASSSPGLGTQY
V: TRBV7-2
length: 11

CDR3: ASSLLKNTGELF
V: TRBV5-4
length: 12

CDR3: ASSLGTGDSNTEAF
V: TRBV5-1
length: 14

CDR3: ASSLMDRGDYEQY
V: TRBV7-8
length: 13

CDR3: ASSPLAGGGTDTQY
V: TRBV7-3
length: 14

CDR3: ASSSTSGSNNEQF
V: TRBV5-1
length: 13